What follows are 11 T cell receptor beta chains derived from one specimen sequenced in a study of neoadjuvant anti-PD-1 for oral cavity cancer. Repertoires were generated with immunoSEQ multiplex PCR, while TCRdb's copy carries only in-frame clones and drops some. This sample has about 81,000 clones, with less than 85% found just once. The sequencing used PBMCs, collected before nivolumab (anti-PD-1) treatment. These receptors originate from a person aged 35-79 years with oral cavity squamous cell carcinoma.

On this clone itself: One end of the junction is discordant with germline, which a read error may explain. The gene calls are TRBV2 and TRBJ1-4; no definite D call. This CDR3 region has 16 residues. The germline gives CDR1 SNHLY, CDR2 FYNNEI. As DNA, the CDR3 is TGTGCCAGCAGTCCCTTCGCCAGCGCGGCTAACGAAAAACTGTTTTTT. This encodes CASSPFASAANEKLFF.

The rearrangement joins TRBV19 to TRBJ2-1; TRBD2 matches 14 bases. J was trimmed by 14 bases and V by 5 bases; bases with no gene match: 11. Germline V CDR1 and CDR2: LNHDA, SQIVND (reference sequence). The CDR3 has 15 amino acids. The CDR3 DNA is TGTGCCAGTAGTCCTCAGGGACTAGCGGGAGAGCGAAAGTTCTTC. Translated, it gives CASSPQGLAGERKFF.

This chain uses TRBV5-4 with TRBJ2-5; TRBD1 agrees at 8 bases. This CDR3 region has 14 residues. After removal of 4 bases from V and 4 bases from J, the junction contained 6 bases not matched to a gene. Germline V lookup: CDR1 SGHNT, CDR2 YYREEE (reference sequence). The CDR3 reads CASSLRQGRETQYF. The DNA for the CDR3 is TGTGCCAGCAGCCTTAGACAGGGGCGAGAGACCCAGTACTTC. The full variable domain, with the rest looked up from reference TRBV5-4 and TRBJ2-5, is ETGVTQSPTHLIKTRGQQVTLRCSSQSGHNTVSWYQQALGQGPQFIFQYYREEENGRGNFPPRFSGLQFPNYSSELNVNALELDDSALYLCASSLRQGRETQYFGPGTRLLVL.

The rearrangement joins TRBV27 to TRBJ2-1; 7 nucleotides line up with TRBD2. Germline V gene lookup returns CDR1 MNHEY and CDR2 SMNVEV (reference sequence). There are 16 residues in the CDR3. V gave up 7 bases and J gave up 0 bases; unmatched junction bases: 9. Here the CDR3 DNA reads TGTGCCAGCACCTTGCAAGCGGGAAGCTCCTACAATGAGCAGTTCTTC. This codes for CASTLQAGSSYNEQFF.

V is TRBV5-1 and J is TRBJ2-1, with D hard to call. Trimming removed 4 bases from V and 2 bases from J, with 10 bases in between. Germline V gives CDR1 SGHRS, CDR2 YFSETQ. CDR3 length: 14 residues. In DNA form, the CDR3 reads TGCGCCAGCAGCCCCAGTCTTACCTACAATGAGCAGTTCTTC. Translated: CASSPSLTYNEQFF.

The rearrangement joins TRBV6-1 to TRBJ2-7; TRBD2 is a possible D gene (6 bases). With 0 bases removed from V and 2 bases from J, the gap between germline ends came to 14 bases. This CDR3 has 16 residues. Germline CDR1 reads MNHNS; CDR2 reads SASEGT. The CDR3 nucleotides are TGTGCCAGCAGTGAAGCCCCACTAGCAGGGCCCTACGAGCAGTACTTC. Protein product: CASSEAPLAGPYEQYF.

The chain recombines TRBV2 with TRBJ2-5; D unclear. CDR3 length: 10 residues. Trimming cost V 8 bases and J 5 bases, with 6 bases left between them. Germline values: CDR1 SNHLY, CDR2 FYNNEI. The DNA of the CDR3 is TGTGCCAGCGAGAAGGAGACCCAGTACTTC. It specifies CASEKETQYF.

The chain carries TRBV28 and TRBJ1-1; D possibly corresponds to TRBD1 (5 bases). The CDR3 covers 14 residues. V gave up 5 bases and J gave up 1 base, with 11 bases separating them. CDR1 MDHEN and CDR2 SYDVKM come from the germline V gene. The CDR3 DNA reads TGTGCCAGCAGTCCCCAAGGGACGAACACTGAAGCTTTCTTT. Its translation: CASSPQGTNTEAFF.

The gene calls are TRBV6-6 and TRBJ2-5; D assignment may be TRBD1 or TRBD2 (5 bases each). Between the trimmed V and J ends, which lost 4 bases and 2 bases, there was a span of 14 bases. CDR1 and CDR2 from the germline V gene are MNHNY and SVGAGI (reference sequence). This CDR3 comprises 15 residues. In DNA, the CDR3 is TGTGCCAGCAGTTCACCGGTTGGGGGACAAGAGACCCAGTACTTC. It translates to CASSSPVGGQETQYF.

V usage is TRBV10-3 and J usage is TRBJ2-7; no reliable D call. The CDR3 has 11 amino acids. Trimming took off 1 base at V and 3 bases at J, with 1 base between the two ends. In germline, CDR1 is ENHRY, CDR2 SYGVKD. The CDR3 nucleotides read TGTGCCATCAGTGAGTACTACGAGCAGTACTTC. Translated: CAISEYYEQYF.

This chain connects TRBV30 to TRBJ2-7, with no clear D. Trimming left V 3 bases short and J 0 bases short, with 12 bases between. The CDR3 spans 14 residues. The germline V gene encodes CDR1 GTSNPN and CDR2 SVGIG (reference sequence). The CDR3 sequence: CAWSPHRASYEQYF. The DNA of the CDR3 is TGTGCCTGGAGCCCACATCGGGCCTCCTACGAGCAGTACTTC.